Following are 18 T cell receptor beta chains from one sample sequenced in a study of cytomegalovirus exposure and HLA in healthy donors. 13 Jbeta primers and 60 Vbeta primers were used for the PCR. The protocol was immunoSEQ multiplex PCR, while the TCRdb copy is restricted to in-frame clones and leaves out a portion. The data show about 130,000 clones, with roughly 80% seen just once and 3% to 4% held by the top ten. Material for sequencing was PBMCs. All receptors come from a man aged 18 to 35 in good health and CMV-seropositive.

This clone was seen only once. The CDR3 DNA is TGTGCCAGCAGTTTATGGGGAGGGGATAATGAGCAGTTCTTC. Translation: CASSLWGGDNEQFF. The chain uses TRBV27 and TRBJ2-1, with 7 bases identical to TRBD2. Germline-derived CDR1 and CDR2 are MNHEY and SMNVEV (reference sequence). V gave up 1 base and J gave up 7 bases; unmatched junction bases: 4. The CDR3 length is 14 residues.

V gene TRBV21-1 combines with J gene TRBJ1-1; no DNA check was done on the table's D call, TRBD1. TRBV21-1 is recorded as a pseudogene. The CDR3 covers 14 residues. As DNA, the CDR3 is TGTGCCAGCAGCAAACCCAGGGGGCGAGATGAAGCTTTCTTT. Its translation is CASSKPRGRDEAFF.

The CDR3 region has the DNA TGTGCCAGCAGTCCTAATCCGGGAATCGATGAGCAGTTCTTC. This codes for CASSPNPGIDEQFF. The J gene is TRBJ2-1, the V gene TRBV6-4; maybe TRBD2 (5 bases). V was trimmed by 5 bases and J by 8 bases, leaving 16 bases between them. From germline, CDR1 is MRHNA and CDR2 SNTAGT. The CDR3 has 14 residues.

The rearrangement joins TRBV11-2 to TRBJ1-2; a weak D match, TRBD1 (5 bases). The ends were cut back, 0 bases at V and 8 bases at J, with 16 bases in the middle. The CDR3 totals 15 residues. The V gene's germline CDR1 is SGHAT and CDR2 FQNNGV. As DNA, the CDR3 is TGTGCCAGCAGCTTAGATCCCAGGGTCTCGCGGGGCTACACCTTC. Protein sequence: CASSLDPRVSRGYTF.

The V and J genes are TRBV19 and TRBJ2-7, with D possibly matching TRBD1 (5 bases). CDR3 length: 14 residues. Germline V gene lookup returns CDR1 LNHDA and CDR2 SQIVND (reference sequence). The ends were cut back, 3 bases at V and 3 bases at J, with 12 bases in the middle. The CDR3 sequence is CASSIRGPIYEQYF. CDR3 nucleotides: TGTGCCAGTAGTATTAGGGGTCCAATCTACGAGCAGTACTTC.

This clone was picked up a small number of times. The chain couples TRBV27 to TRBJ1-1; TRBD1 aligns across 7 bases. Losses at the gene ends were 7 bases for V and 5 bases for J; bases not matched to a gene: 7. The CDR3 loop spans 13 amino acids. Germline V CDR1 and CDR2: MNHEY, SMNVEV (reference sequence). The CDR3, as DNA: TGTGCCAGCAAGACAGGGACCGTGACTGAAGCTTTCTTT. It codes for CASKTGTVTEAFF.

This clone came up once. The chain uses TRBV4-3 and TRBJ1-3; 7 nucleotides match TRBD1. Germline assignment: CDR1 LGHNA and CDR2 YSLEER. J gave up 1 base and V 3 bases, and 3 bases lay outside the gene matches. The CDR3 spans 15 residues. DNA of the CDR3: TGCGCCAGCAGCCATGACAGGGAGTCTGGAAACACCATATATTTT. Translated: CASSHDRESGNTIYF.

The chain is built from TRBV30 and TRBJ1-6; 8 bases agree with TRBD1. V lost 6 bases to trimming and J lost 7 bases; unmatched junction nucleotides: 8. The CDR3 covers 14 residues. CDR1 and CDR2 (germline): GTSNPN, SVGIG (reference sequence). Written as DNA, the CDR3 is TGTGCCTGCCAACCCACAGGGGGAAATTCACCCCTCCACTTT. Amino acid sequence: CACQPTGGNSPLHF.

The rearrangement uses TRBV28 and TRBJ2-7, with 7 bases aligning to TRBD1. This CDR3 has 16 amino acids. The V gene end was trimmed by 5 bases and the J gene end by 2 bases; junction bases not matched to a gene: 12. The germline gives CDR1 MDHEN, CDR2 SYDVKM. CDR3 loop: CASSTTSGTEAYEQYF. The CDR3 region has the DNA TGTGCCAGCAGTACCACCTCCGGGACAGAGGCCTACGAGCAGTACTTC.

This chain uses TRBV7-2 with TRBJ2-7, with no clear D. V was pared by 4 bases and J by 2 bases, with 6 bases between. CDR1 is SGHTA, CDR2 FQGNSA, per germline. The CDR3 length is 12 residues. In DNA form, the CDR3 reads TGTGCCAGCAGCTCATCCCCCTACGAGCAGTACTTC. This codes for CASSSSPYEQYF.

CDR3 in amino acids: CASSAPGQGVNEQFF. CDR3 nucleotides: TGTGCCAGCAGCGCCCCGGGACAGGGAGTTAATGAGCAGTTCTTC. The chain uses TRBV9 and TRBJ2-1, with TRBD1 identical over 9 bases. V shed 3 bases, J shed 7 bases, and the junction held 8 bases outside the gene matches. The CDR3 has 15 residues. Germline assignment: CDR1 SGDLS and CDR2 YYNGEE.

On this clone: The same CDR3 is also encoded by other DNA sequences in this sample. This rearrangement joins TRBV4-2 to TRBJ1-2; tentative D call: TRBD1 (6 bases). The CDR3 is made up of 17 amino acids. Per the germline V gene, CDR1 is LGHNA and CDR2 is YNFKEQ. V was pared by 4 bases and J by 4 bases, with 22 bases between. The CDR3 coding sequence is TGTGCCAGCAGCCCCCCAAAGTCCCTGACAGGAACCTATGGCTACACCTTC. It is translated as CASSPPKSLTGTYGYTF.

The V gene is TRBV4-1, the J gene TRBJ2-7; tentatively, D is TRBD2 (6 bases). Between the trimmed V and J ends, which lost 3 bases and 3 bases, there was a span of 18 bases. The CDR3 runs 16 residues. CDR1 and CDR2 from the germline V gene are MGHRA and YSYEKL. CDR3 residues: CASSQISLGGNYEQYF. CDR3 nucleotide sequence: TGCGCCAGCAGCCAGATTTCCCTGGGGGGAAACTACGAGCAGTACTTC.

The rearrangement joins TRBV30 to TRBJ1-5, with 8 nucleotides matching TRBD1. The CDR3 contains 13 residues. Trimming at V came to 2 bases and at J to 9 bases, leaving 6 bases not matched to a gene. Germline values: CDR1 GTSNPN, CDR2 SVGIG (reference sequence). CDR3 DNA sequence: TGTGCCTGGAGTCGGACAGGGCAAGGGCCCCAGCATTTT. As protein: CAWSRTGQGPQHF.

As DNA, the CDR3 is TGTGCCAGCAGCCAAGATAGGGCGGGGGAGCAGTTCTTC. This gives the protein CASSQDRAGEQFF. The V gene is TRBV14, the J gene TRBJ2-1, with D tentatively TRBD2 (6 bases). Per the germline V gene, CDR1 is SGHDN and CDR2 is FVKESK. V was trimmed by 0 bases and J by 10 bases, leaving 10 bases between them. The CDR3 covers 13 residues.

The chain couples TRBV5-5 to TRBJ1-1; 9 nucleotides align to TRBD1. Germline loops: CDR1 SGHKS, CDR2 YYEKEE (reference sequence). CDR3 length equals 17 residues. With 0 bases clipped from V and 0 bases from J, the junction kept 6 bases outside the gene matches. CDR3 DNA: TGTGCCAGCAGCTTGGGCACAGGGGGCGAAGTGAACACTGAAGCTTTCTTT. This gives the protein CASSLGTGGEVNTEAFF.

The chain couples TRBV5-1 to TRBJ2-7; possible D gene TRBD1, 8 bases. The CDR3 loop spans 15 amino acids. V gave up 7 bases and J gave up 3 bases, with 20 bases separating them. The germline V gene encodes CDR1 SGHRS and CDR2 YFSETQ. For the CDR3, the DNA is TGCGCCAGCGGACCCGACAGGGGAGGGAGCTACGAGCAGTACTTC. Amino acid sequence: CASGPDRGGSYEQYF.

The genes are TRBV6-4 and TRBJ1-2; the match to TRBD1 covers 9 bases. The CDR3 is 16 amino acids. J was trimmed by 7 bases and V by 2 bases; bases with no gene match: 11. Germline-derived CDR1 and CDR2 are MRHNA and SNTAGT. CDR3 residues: CASSDVWDRVVGGYTF. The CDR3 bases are TGTGCCAGCAGTGACGTTTGGGACAGGGTTGTAGGTGGCTACACCTTC.